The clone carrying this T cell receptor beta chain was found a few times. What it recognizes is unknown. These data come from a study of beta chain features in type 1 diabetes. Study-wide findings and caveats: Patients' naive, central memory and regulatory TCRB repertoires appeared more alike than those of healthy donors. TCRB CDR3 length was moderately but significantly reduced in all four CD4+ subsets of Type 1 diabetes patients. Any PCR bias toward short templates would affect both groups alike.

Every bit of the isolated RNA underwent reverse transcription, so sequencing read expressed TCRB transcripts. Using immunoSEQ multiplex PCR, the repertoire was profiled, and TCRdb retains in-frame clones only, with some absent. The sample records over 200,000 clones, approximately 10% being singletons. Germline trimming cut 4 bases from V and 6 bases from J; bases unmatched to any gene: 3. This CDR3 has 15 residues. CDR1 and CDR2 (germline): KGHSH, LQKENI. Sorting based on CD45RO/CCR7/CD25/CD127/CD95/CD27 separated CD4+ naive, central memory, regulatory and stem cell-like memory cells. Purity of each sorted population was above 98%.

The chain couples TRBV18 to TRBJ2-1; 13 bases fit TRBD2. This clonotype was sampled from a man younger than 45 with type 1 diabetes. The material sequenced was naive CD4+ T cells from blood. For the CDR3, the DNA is TGTGCCAGCTCACAGACTAGCGGGGGGACCAATGAGCAGTTCTTC. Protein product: CASSQTSGGTNEQFF.